Each of the 3 T cell receptor beta chains below was sequenced from the same sample in a study of shared clonotypes between healthy human individuals (dated by TCRdb to about 2020). The library was obtained by the immunoSEQ multiplex PCR assay. Entries here come from immuneACCESS through TCRdb and include only in-frame sequences with V and J called. Some clones fail to appear in such tables; in the studies checked, an unresolved V gene covers under half of the shortfall, and the cause of the remainder is unknown. The sample yields 2,500,000 or so clones; approximately 90% were counted once. The ten largest account for around 0.14% of the sample. Input material: naive CD4+ T cells sorted from blood. In the paper's terms, the cell subset or site label means: CD45RA+ positively selected. These TCRs come from a man between 18 and 29 years old in good health.

The V and J genes are TRBV2 and TRBJ2-7; 7 bases are shared with TRBD2. Per germline, CDR1 SNHLY and CDR2 FYNNEI. Germline trimming cut 8 bases from V and 0 bases from J; bases unmatched to any gene: 10. The CDR3 totals 15 residues. DNA for the CDR3: TGTGCCAGCCGACTGGAAGCGGGGAACTCCTACGAGCAGTACTTC. Protein product: CASRLEAGNSYEQYF.

V gene TRBV6-5 combines with J gene TRBJ2-2; the D gene could be TRBD1 or TRBD2 (5 bases each). CDR3 length: 15 amino acids. Germline-derived CDR1 and CDR2 are MNHEY and SVGAGI. With 5 bases removed from V and 6 bases from J, the gap between germline ends came to 16 bases. The chain's CDR3 is CASSITGRGSGELFF. The CDR3 DNA sequence: TGTGCCAGCAGTATTACGGGACGGGGTTCCGGGGAGCTGTTTTTT.

V usage is TRBV18 and J usage is TRBJ2-2, with TRBD1 as a possible D gene (6 bases). Deletions cut 2 bases from V and 3 bases from J, with 10 bases between. This CDR3 has 15 residues. In germline, CDR1 is KGHSH, CDR2 LQKENI. CDR3 in DNA: TGTGCCAGCTCACCAGGGGGCGCCGACACCGGGGAGCTGTTTTTT. Its protein product is CASSPGGADTGELFF.